This TCR beta chain was identified in a study of shared clonotypes between healthy human individuals. Cells designated naive CD8 were CD45RO-negative and were positively selected for CCR7, with terminally differentiated effector memory CD45RA+ cells excluded. Clones were sequenced by immunoSEQ multiplex PCR, and TCRdb holds only the in-frame ones, with some missing. This repertoire shows about 1,800,000 clones, roughly 94% found once; its top ten account for more than 0.9%. Germline V gives CDR1 LNHDA, CDR2 SQIVND (reference sequence). With 5 bases clipped from V and 4 bases from J, the junction kept 5 bases outside the gene matches. The CDR3 consists of 14 residues.

V and J are TRBV19 and TRBJ1-2; 9 bases are shared with TRBD1. This clonotype originated in a man between 18 and 35 years old in good health. Material for sequencing was naive CD8+ T cells sorted from blood. CDR3 DNA: TGTGCCAGTAGTCCCGGGACAGGGTCCTATGGCTACACCTTC. As protein: CASSPGTGSYGYTF.